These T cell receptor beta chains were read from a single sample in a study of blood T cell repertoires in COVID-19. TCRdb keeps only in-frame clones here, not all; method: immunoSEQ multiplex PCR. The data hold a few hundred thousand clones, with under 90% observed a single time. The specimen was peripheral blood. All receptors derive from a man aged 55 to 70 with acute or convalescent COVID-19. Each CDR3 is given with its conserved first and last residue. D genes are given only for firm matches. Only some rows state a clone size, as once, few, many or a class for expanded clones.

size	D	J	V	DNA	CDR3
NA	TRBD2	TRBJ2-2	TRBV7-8	TGTGCCAGCAGCTTCCTAGCTGGGGGGGCCGGGGAGCTGTTTTTT	CASSFLAGGAGELFF
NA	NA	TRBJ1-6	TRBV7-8	TGTGCCAGCAGCCAGGGGTACGGAATTTCACCCCTCCACTTT	CASSQGYGISPLHF
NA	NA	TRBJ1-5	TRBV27	TGTGCCAGCAGTTTCGGGGAAAATAGCAATCAGCCCCAGCATTTT	CASSFGENSNQPQHF
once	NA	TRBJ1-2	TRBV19	TGTGCCAGTAGTGACAGACAGGTCCGGGACTATGGCTACACCTTC	CASSDRQVRDYGYTF
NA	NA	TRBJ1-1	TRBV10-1	TGCGCCAGGCCCTCTGGAGGGTACACTGAAGCTTTCTTT	CARPSGGYTEAFF
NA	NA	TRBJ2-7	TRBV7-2	TGTGCCAGCAGCATAACAGGGAGGGGGGGCTACGAGCAGTACTTC	CASSITGRGGYEQYF
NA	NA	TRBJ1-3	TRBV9	TGTGCCAGCATAGGAGGGGCCTTGGGTGGAAACACCATATATTTT	CASIGGALGGNTIYF
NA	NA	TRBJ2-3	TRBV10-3	TGTGCCATCAGGGGTGGCCAGCGGTTCACAGATACGCAGTATTTT	CAIRGGQRFTDTQYF
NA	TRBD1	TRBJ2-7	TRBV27	TGTGCCAGCAGTCTTGACAGGGGGCGCAACGAGCAGTACTTC	CASSLDRGRNEQYF
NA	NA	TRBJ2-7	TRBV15	TGTGCCACCAGCAGAGATCTCGGGGACTACGAGCAGTACTTC	CATSRDLGDYEQYF
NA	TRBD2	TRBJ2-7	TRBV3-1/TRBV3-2	TGTGCCAGCAGCCTCCAAGCGGGAGGGCCGCACGAGCAGTACTTC	CASSLQAGGPHEQYF
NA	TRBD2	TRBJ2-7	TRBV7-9	TGTGCCAGCAGCCCGGGACTAGCGGGGGACTACGAGCAGTACTTC	CASSPGLAGDYEQYF
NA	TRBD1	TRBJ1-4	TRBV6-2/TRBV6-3	TGTGCCAGCAGTTACTCCTACAGGGGTAATGAAAAACTGTTTTTT	CASSYSYRGNEKLFF
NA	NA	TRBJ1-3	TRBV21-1	NA	CASSSGTGGFGSGNTIYF
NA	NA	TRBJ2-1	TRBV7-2	TGTGCCAGCAGCTTAGCTAGCGGAAACTACAATGAGCAGTTCTTC	CASSLASGNYNEQFF
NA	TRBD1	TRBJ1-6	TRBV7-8	TGTGCCAGCAGCCCCCCGGACAGGGCCGCCTCCTATAATTCACCCCTCCACTTT	CASSPPDRAASYNSPLHF
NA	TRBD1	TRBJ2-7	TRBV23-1	TGCGCCAGCAGTCAAAAGACAGGGCCCATTGACGAGCAGTACTTC	CASSQKTGPIDEQYF
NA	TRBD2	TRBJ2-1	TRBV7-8	TGTGCCAGCAGCTTAAGGTGGTCTAGCGGAAACAATGAGCAGTTCTTC	CASSLRWSSGNNEQFF
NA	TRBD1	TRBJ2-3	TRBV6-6	TGTGCCAGCAGTTGGGGGACAGGAGCCACAGATACGCAGTATTTT	CASSWGTGATDTQYF
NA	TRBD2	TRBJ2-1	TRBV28	TGTGCCAGCACCACTCGGGGGGGCGTCAACAATGAGCAGTTCTTC	CASTTRGGVNNEQFF
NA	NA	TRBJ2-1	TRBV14	TGTGCCAGCAGCCAAGGGGCCGGGGGGCACTACAATGAGCAGTTCTTC	CASSQGAGGHYNEQFF
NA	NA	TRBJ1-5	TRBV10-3	TGTGCCATCAGTGAGTTACAGGGTCGTCAGCCCCAGCATTTT	CAISELQGRQPQHF
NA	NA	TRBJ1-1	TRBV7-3	TGTGCCAGCAGCTCGACAGTTATGAACACTGAAGCTTTCTTT	CASSSTVMNTEAFF
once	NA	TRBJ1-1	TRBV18	TGTGCCAGCTCACCTCAGGGCCCCAGAGGGGGTACTGAAGCTTTCTTT	CASSPQGPRGGTEAFF
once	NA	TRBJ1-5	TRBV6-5	TGTGCCAGCAGTTACTCGCTGGACAGCCATCAGCCCCAGCATTTT	CASSYSLDSHQPQHF
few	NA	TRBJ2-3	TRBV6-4	TGTGCCAGCAGTGAAGAAGTCGTAGACTACCATACGCAGTATTTT	CASSEEVVDYHTQYF
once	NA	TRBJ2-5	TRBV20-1	TGCAGTGGGGGTCCGGAGGGGACCCAGTACTTC	CSGGPEGTQYF
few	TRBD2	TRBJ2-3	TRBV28	TGTGCCAGCAGTTCGCCCGGGACTAGCGGGACAGATACGCAGTATTTT	CASSSPGTSGTDTQYF
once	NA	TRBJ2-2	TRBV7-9	TGTGCCAGCAGACTAACAGGGTCAGGGAACACCGGGGAGCTGTTTTTT	CASRLTGSGNTGELFF
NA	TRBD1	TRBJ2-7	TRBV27	TGTGCCAGCAGAACTCATCAGGGGGCCGAGCAGTACTTC	CASRTHQGAEQYF
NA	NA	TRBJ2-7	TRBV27	TGTGCCAGCAGTTTAATCCCCGCCTACGAGCAGTACTTC	CASSLIPAYEQYF
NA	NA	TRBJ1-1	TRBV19	TGTGCCAGTAGTACGGGGGGGCCCTCATTGACGAACACTGAAGCTTTCTTT	CASSTGGPSLTNTEAFF
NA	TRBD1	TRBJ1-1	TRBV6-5	TGTGCCAGCAGTTACTCAGGGGGCCTGAACACTGAAGCTTTCTTT	CASSYSGGLNTEAFF
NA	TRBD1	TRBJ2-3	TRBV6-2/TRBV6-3	TGTGCCAGCAGCGATACAGGGACAGACACAGATACGCAGTATTTT	CASSDTGTDTDTQYF
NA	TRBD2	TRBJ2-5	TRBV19	TGTGCCAGTAGTCCCGGCAGCACTAGCGGGGCTGAGACCCAGTACTTC	CASSPGSTSGAETQYF
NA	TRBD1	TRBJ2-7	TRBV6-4	TGTGCCAGCAGTGAGACAGGGGGCAGCTACGAGCAGTACTTC	CASSETGGSYEQYF
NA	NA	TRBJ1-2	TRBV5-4	TGTGCCAGCAGCTATCCCAGTGCCCTTTATGGCTACACCTTC	CASSYPSALYGYTF
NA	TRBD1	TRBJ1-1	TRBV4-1	TGCGCCAGCAGCCAAGACGGGACAGGGGGCACTGAAGCTTTCTTT	CASSQDGTGGTEAFF
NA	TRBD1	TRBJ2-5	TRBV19	TGTGCCAGTCGGACAGGGGAGACCCAGTACTTC	CASRTGETQYF
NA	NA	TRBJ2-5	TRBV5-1	TGCGCCAGCAGCTACCCCCCTGGTGGAGTCCAAGAGACCCAGTACTTC	CASSYPPGGVQETQYF
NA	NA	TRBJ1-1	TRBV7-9	TGTGCCAGCAGCTTAAGGGAGCGGGTGCCTGAAGCTTTCTTT	CASSLRERVPEAFF
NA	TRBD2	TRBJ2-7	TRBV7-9	TGTGCCAGCAGCTTAGGGGGACTAGCGGGAGTTGACTACGAGCAGTACTTC	CASSLGGLAGVDYEQYF
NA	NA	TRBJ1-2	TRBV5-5	TGTGCCAGCAGCTCGGACAGCCTCTATGGCTACACCTTC	CASSSDSLYGYTF
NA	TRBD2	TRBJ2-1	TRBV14	TGTGCCAGCAGCCGCCGCGGCAAGACTAGCGGAGGATTCTCCTACAATGAGCAGTTCTTC	CASSRRGKTSGGFSYNEQFF
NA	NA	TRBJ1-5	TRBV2	TGTGCCAGCAGTGAGGCAAGTCAGGTTGGCGAGCAGCCCCAGCATTTT	CASSEASQVGEQPQHF
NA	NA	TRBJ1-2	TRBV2	TGTGCCAGCATCGGCGGATCCTATGGCTACACCTTC	CASIGGSYGYTF